This T cell receptor beta chain is drawn from a study of CD8 T cells in ankylosing spondylitis. TCRdb reprocessed the 5' RACE reads with MiXCR, giving one entry per CDR3 protein. Here the sample spans about 840,000 distinct CDR3 sequences, over 9.5% being singletons. This clonotype was detected many times. The antigen remains undetermined. Whole-study results and caveats: The study identified a TCR beta motif of about eight highly homologous variants that appeared characteristic of ankylosing spondylitis blood.

Trimming removed 6 bases from V and 0 bases from J, with 7 bases in between. The CDR3 is made up of 13 amino acids. V gene TRBV12-3 or TRBV12-4 combines with J gene TRBJ2-3; D gene ambiguous. The receptor's source is a male donor with ankylosing spondylitis. Material for sequencing was blood, either unsorted or a sorted T cell fraction (not recorded which). The CDR3 sequence: CASRATSTDTQYF. CDR3 DNA sequence: TGTGCCAGCAGGGCTACGAGCACAGATACGCAGTATTTT.